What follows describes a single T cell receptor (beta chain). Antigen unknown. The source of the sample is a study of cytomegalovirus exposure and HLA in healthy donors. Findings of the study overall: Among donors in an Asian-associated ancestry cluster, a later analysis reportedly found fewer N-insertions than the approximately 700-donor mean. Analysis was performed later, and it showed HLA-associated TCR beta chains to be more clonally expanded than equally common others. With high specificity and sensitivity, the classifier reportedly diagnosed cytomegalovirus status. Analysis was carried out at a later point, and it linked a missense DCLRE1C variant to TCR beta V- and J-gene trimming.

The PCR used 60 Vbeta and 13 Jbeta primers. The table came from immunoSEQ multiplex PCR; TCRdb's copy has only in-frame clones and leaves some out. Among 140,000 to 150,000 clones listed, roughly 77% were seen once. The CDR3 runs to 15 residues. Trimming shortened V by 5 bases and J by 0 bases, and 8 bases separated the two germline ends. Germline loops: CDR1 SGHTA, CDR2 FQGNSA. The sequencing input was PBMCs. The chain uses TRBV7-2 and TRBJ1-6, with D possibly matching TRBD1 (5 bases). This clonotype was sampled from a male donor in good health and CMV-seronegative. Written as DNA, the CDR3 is TGTGCCAGCAGCACGGGGGACTCCTATAATTCACCCCTCCACTTT. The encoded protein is CASSTGDSYNSPLHF.